This TCR beta chain was identified in a study of T cells after yellow fever vaccination. This clonotype was counted at least ten times. One entry per CDR3 protein, called by TCRdb with MiXCR from the 5' RACE reads. This sample has around 250,000 distinct CDR3 sequences, with 6.9% found just once. The sequence was obtained from a man aged 25-45 years who received the YFV17D yellow fever vaccine. Specimen: CD4+ T cells sorted from PBMCs, collected 15 days after the yellow fever booster vaccination.

The DNA of the CDR3 is TGTGCCAGCAGGGCAACGCAAGAGACCCAGTACTTC. It codes for CASRATQETQYF. The J gene is TRBJ2-5, the V gene TRBV28, with unresolved D. CDR1 MDHEN and CDR2 SYDVKM come from the germline V gene. V lost 6 bases to trimming and J lost 2 bases, with 7 bases between them. CDR3 length: 12 amino acids.